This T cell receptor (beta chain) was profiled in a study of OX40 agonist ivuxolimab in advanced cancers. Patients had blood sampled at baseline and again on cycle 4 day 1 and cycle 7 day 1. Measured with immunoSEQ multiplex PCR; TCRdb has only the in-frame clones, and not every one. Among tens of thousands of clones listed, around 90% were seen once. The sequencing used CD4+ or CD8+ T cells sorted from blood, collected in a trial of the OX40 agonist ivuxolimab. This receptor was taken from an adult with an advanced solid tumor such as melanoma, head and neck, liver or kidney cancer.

The CDR3: CASSLLISEAFF. CDR3 DNA sequence: TGTGCCAGCAGTTTATTAATCTCTGAAGCTTTCTTT. The chain combines TRBV28 with TRBJ1-1; unclear D gene. CDR1 and CDR2 from the germline V gene are MDHEN and SYDVKM. This CDR3 contains 12 residues. Trimming left V 1 base short and J 6 bases short, with 6 bases between.